The rows below give T cell receptor beta chains drawn from one sample of a study of control samples from healthy donors and cancer patients. TCRdb's copy holds only in-frame clones and misses some; the assay was immunoSEQ multiplex PCR. The data contain about 82,000 clones, around 87% of them singletons. The sample taken for sequencing was blood. Receptor source: a man aged 45-65 years in good health. Both conserved end residues are part of each CDR3. Each record gives: V gene, D gene, J gene, clone size, CDR3 DNA, CDR3 protein. A D gene is named only where the DNA matches it firmly. Not every row has a clone size; where given, it reads once, few, many or a size class.

v_gene: TRBV13; d_gene: TRBD2; j_gene: TRBJ2-1; abundance: .; CDR3nt: TGTGCCAGCAGCCCTAGCGGGAGCTCCTACAATGAGCAGTTCTTC; CDR3aa: CASSPSGSSYNEQFF
v_gene: TRBV11-1; d_gene: .; j_gene: TRBJ2-1; abundance: .; CDR3nt: TGTGCCAGCAGCTTAAGGCAGGGGGGCTCCTACAATGAGCAGTTCTTC; CDR3aa: CASSLRQGGSYNEQFF
v_gene: TRBV9; d_gene: TRBD1; j_gene: TRBJ1-4; abundance: .; CDR3nt: TGTGCCAGCAGCGTAGGGATTGGGACAGGGGCTAATGAAAAACTGTTTTTT; CDR3aa: CASSVGIGTGANEKLFF
v_gene: TRBV12-3/TRBV12-4; d_gene: .; j_gene: TRBJ1-1; abundance: once; CDR3nt: TGTGCCAGCAGTACCAGACCGTTCACTGAAGCTTTCTTT; CDR3aa: CASSTRPFTEAFF
v_gene: TRBV15; d_gene: TRBD2; j_gene: TRBJ2-1; abundance: .; CDR3nt: TGTGCCACCAAGCCCAGCGGGGGGGGCAATGAGCAGTTCTTC; CDR3aa: CATKPSGGGNEQFF
v_gene: TRBV27; d_gene: TRBD2; j_gene: TRBJ2-1; abundance: .; CDR3nt: TGTGCCAGCAGTCCGGGACTAGCAGTTTACAATGAGCAGTTCTTC; CDR3aa: CASSPGLAVYNEQFF
v_gene: TRBV9; d_gene: .; j_gene: TRBJ2-7; abundance: once; CDR3nt: TGTGCCAGCAGCGCTGGGCCAAGCAACGAGCAGTACTTC; CDR3aa: CASSAGPSNEQYF
v_gene: TRBV9; d_gene: .; j_gene: TRBJ2-1; abundance: .; CDR3nt: TGTGCCAGCAGCGCGGGCCTAAACAATGAGCAGTTCTTC; CDR3aa: CASSAGLNNEQFF
v_gene: TRBV11-2; d_gene: .; j_gene: TRBJ2-1; abundance: .; CDR3nt: TGTGCCAGCAGACACTATAAGCGTCAATACAATGAGCAGTTCTTC; CDR3aa: CASRHYKRQYNEQFF
v_gene: TRBV2; d_gene: .; j_gene: TRBJ1-1; abundance: .; CDR3nt: TGTGCCAGCAGTCCGACCCAAAAGACTGAAGCTTTCTTT; CDR3aa: CASSPTQKTEAFF
v_gene: TRBV5-6; d_gene: TRBD2; j_gene: TRBJ2-3; abundance: .; CDR3nt: TGTGCCAGCAGCTTGGGAGCTAGCGGGGGGGCCGGAGATACGCAGTATTTT; CDR3aa: CASSLGASGGAGDTQYF
v_gene: TRBV19; d_gene: TRBD1; j_gene: TRBJ2-6; abundance: .; CDR3nt: TGTGCCAGTAGTATTCAACCGGGACAGGGACTCTCTGGGGCCAACGTCCTGACTTTC; CDR3aa: CASSIQPGQGLSGANVLTF
v_gene: TRBV7-2; d_gene: .; j_gene: TRBJ1-1; abundance: .; CDR3nt: TGTGCCAGCAGCCTAACTTTGGGTAACACTGAAGCTTTCTTT; CDR3aa: CASSLTLGNTEAFF
v_gene: TRBV6-5; d_gene: TRBD1; j_gene: TRBJ1-2; abundance: .; CDR3nt: TGTGCCAGCAGTTACGTCCCAGGGGGGAGCTATGGCTACACCTTC; CDR3aa: CASSYVPGGSYGYTF
v_gene: TRBV7-2; d_gene: .; j_gene: TRBJ1-2; abundance: .; CDR3nt: TGTGCCAGCAGCTTAGAGGGAGGCGGCTATGGCTACACCTTC; CDR3aa: CASSLEGGGYGYTF
v_gene: TRBV7-3; d_gene: TRBD2; j_gene: TRBJ2-5; abundance: .; CDR3nt: TGTGCCAGCAGCCCCGGGGGGGCCGTGGAGACCCAGTACTTC; CDR3aa: CASSPGGAVETQYF
v_gene: TRBV7-2; d_gene: TRBD1; j_gene: TRBJ1-5; abundance: .; CDR3nt: TGTGCCAGCAGCTTTAATCAGGGGGTTCAGCCCCAGCATTTT; CDR3aa: CASSFNQGVQPQHF
v_gene: TRBV7-2; d_gene: .; j_gene: TRBJ2-7; abundance: .; CDR3nt: TGTGCCAGCAGCTTAGGGGGCTTAGTAGACGAGCAGTACTTC; CDR3aa: CASSLGGLVDEQYF
v_gene: TRBV19; d_gene: .; j_gene: TRBJ1-4; abundance: .; CDR3nt: TGTGCCAGTAGTACCAGGGTTAATGAAAAACTGTTTTTT; CDR3aa: CASSTRVNEKLFF
v_gene: TRBV21-1; d_gene: .; j_gene: TRBJ1-1; abundance: .; CDR3nt: TGTGCCAGCAGCCCGAGAGTTGGTGTCACTGAAGCTTTCTTT; CDR3aa: CASSPRVGVTEAFF